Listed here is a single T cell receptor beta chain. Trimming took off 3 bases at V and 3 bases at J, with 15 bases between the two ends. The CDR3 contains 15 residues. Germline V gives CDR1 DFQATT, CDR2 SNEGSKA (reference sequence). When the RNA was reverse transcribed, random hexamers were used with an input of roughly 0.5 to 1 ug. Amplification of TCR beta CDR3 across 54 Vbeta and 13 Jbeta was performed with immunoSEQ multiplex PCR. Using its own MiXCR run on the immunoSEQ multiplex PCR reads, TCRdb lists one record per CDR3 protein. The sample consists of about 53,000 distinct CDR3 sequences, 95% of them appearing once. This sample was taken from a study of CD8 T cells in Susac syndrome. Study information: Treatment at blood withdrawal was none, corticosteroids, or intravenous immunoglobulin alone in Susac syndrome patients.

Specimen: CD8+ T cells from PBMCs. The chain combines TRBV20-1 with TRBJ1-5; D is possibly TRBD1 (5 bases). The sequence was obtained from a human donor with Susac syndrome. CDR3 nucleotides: TGCAGTGCTAGCTCCCCACAGGTACCCAATCAGCCCCAGCATTTT. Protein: CSASSPQVPNQPQHF.